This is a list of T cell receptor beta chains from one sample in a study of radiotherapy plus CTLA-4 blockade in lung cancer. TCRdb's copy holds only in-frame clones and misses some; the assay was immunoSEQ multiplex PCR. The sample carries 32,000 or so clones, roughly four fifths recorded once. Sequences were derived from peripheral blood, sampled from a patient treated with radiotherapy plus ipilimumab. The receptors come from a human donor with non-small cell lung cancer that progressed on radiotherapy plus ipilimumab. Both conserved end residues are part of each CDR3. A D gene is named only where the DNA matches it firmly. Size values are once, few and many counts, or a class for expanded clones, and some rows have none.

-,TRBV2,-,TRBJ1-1,TGTGCCAGCAGTGTTGGGGGATTGAACACTGAAGCTTTCTTT,CASSVGGLNTEAFF
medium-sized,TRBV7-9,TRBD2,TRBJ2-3,TGTGCCAGCACGGGGAGGGGACCAGATACGCAGTATTTT,CASTGRGPDTQYF
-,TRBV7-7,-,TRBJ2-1,TGTGCTAGCAGCTCCGGTCCACCTCCTCTAGTTAGTGAGCAGTTCTTC,CASSSGPPPLVSEQFF
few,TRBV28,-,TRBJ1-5,TGTGCCAGCAGTTTGGGGGGAGTGGAATTTCAGCCCCAGCATTTT,CASSLGGVEFQPQHF
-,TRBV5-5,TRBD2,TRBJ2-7,TGTGCCAGCAGCTTGGGACTAGCCCCTTACGAGCAGTACTTC,CASSLGLAPYEQYF
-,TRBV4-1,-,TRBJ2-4,TGCGCCAGCAGCCAGAGAGTTCTAGCCAAAAACATTCAGTACTTC,CASSQRVLAKNIQYF
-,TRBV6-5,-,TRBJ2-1,TGTGCCAGCAGTCCCGACTACAATGAGCAGTTCTTC,CASSPDYNEQFF
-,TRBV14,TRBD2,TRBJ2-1,TGTGCCAGCAGCTCCGGGACTAGCGGCATCAATGAGCAGTTCTTC,CASSSGTSGINEQFF
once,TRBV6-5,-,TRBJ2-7,TGTGCCAGCAGTCCGGCCCCCTACGAGCAGTACTTC,CASSPAPYEQYF
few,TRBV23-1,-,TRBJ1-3,TGCGCCAGTCCGACCGGGACCTCTGGAAACACCATATATTTT,CASPTGTSGNTIYF
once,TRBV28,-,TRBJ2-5,TGTGCCAGCAGTTTATTGGGGGGGGCCTCTCAAGAGACCCAGTACTTC,CASSLLGGASQETQYF
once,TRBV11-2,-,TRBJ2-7,TGTGCCAGCAGCTATAATCCGGGACCGCCGGCCTACGAGCAGTACTTC,CASSYNPGPPAYEQYF
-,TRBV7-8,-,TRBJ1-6,TGTGCCAGCAGCTTAGGGACAGTTATTTCACCCCTCCACTTT,CASSLGTVISPLHF
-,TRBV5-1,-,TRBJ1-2,TGCGCCAGCAGCTTGGACGCAGGGGATGGCTACACCTTC,CASSLDAGDGYTF
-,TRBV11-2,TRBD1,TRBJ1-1,TGTGCCAGCAGCCATCAGACAGGGGAAGCTTTCTTT,CASSHQTGEAFF
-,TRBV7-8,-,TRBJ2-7,TGTGCCAGCAGCGTCCCGGGACGGGAGATCGCTCCCGAGCAGTACTTC,CASSVPGREIAPEQYF
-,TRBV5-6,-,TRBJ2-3,TGTGCCAGCAGCTTTGGAGAGAGCACAGATACGCAGTATTTT,CASSFGESTDTQYF
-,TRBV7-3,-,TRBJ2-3,TGTGCCAGCAGCTTAATGGGGACGGTAGGAGGTACGCAGTATTTT,CASSLMGTVGGTQYF
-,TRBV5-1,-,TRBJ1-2,TGCGCCAGCTACCCCGGGGCCTCGGTCCCCTATGGCTACACCTTC,CASYPGASVPYGYTF
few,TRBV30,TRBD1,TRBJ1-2,TGTGCCTGGATGAAGGACAGGGAAAACTATGGCTACACCTTC,CAWMKDRENYGYTF
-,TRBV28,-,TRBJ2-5,TGTGCCAGCAGTTTCCCACAGAACGAAGAGACCCAGTACTTC,CASSFPQNEETQYF